This TCR beta chain was found in a study of patients and donors after allogeneic stem cell transplantation. TCRdb ran MiXCR on the RT-PCR reads and lists one entry per CDR3 protein. The sample shows approximately 61,000 distinct CDR3 sequences, about 14% of them seen only once. Between the trimmed V and J ends, which lost 2 bases and 0 bases, there was a span of 10 bases. CDR1 and CDR2 (germline): SGHAT, FQNNGV. The CDR3 is 15 residues long. Material for sequencing was blood, either unsorted or a sorted T cell fraction (not recorded which). The receptor's source is a human donor who was either an allogeneic HSCT recipient or a stem cell or donor lymphocyte infusion donor (not recorded which). It is not recorded whose cells these are; they may come from a transplant donor. J is TRBJ1-1 and V is TRBV11-2; no clear D. Here the CDR3 DNA reads TGTGCCAGCAGCTTATTTCCGAGCATGAACACTGAAGCTTTCTTT. It is translated as CASSLFPSMNTEAFF. Drawing the rest from reference TRBV11-2 and TRBJ1-1, the complete variable domain is EAGVAQSPRYKIIEKRQSVAFWCNPISGHATLYWYQQILGQGPKLLIQFQNNGVVDDSQLPKDRFSAERLKGVDSTLKIQPAKLEDSAVYLCASSLFPSMNTEAFFGQGTRLTVV.